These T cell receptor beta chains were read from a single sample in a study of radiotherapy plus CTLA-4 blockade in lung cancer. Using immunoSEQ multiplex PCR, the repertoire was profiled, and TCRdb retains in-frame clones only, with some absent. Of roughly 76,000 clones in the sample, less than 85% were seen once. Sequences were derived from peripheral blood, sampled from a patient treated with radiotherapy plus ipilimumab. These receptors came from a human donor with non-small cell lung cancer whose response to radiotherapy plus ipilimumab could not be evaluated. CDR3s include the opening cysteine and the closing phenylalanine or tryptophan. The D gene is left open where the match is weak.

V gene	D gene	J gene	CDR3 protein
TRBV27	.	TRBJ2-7	CATGEFLAYEQYF
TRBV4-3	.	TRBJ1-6	CASSQDYQSPLHF
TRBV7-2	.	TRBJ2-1	CASSPQPVGGQFF
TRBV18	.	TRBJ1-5	CASSPGLAHNQPQHF
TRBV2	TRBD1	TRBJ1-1	CASRGQADTEAFF
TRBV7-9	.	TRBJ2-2	CASSLVASRGTGELFF
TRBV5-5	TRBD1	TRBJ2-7	CASSLSMGTGSSYEQYF
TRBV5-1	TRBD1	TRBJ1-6	CASSVGTGGKNSPLHF
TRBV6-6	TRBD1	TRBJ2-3	CASSAGQGSTDTQYF
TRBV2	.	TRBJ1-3	CASSPRGSGNTIYF
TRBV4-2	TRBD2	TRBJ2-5	CASSQELAGGTYQETQYF
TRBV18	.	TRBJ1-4	CASSPQVDGDNEKLFF
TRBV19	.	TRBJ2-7	CATTGQPGEQYF
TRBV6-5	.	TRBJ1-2	CASGEGVLDGYTF
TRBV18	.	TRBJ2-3	CASSPLQNTDTQYF
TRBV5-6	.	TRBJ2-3	CASSNPTSPSTDTQYF
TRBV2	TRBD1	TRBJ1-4	CASSRTGPNEKLFF
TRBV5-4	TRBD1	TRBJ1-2	CASSVLQGALYGYTF
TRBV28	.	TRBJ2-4	CASSLLGGQGGIQYF
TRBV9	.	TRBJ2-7	CASSVAVSSYEQYF
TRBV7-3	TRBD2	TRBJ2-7	CASSHSGGGYEQYF
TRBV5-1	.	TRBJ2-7	CASSLGPGSGIYEQYF
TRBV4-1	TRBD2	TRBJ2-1	CASSQGLAPFSSYNEQFF
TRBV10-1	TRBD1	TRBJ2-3	CASTLGGTGSTDTQYF
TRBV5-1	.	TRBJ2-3	CASSLGIQADGDTQYF
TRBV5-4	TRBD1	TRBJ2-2	CASSQVGQGEGGELFF
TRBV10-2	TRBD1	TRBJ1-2	CASRKGQGDYGYTF
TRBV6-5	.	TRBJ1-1	CASTPRGTGYTEAFF
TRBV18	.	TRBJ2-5	CASSPPRGAETQYF
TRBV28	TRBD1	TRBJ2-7	CASSSTDRYYEQYF
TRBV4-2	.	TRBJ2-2	CASSQEGARVGGELFF
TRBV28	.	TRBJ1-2	CASSLGPRGGTLYGYTF
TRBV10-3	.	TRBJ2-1	CAISANSNEQFF
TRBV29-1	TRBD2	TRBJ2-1	CSVRTSGAHSYNEQFF
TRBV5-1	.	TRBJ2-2	CASSLAGPETGELFF
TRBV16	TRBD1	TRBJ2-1	CASSLTGGRYNEQFF
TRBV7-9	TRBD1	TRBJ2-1	CASSFGSRGPRAEQFF
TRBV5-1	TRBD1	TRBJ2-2	CASSRTTGSNTGELFF
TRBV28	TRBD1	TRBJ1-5	CASSKDRVQPQHF
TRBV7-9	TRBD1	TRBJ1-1	CASSRILSQGRSRTEAFF
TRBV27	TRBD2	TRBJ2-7	CASRWYSGGPTYEQYF
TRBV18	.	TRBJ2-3	CASSLQDTQYF
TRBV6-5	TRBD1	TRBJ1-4	CASSRTTDRDEKLFF
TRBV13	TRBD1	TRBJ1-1	CASSLVTGIQVTLNTEAFF
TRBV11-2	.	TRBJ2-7	CASTLQDSYEQYF
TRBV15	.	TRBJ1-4	CATSSRLTAPNEKLFF
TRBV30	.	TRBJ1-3	CAWSVTKRGRISGNTIYF
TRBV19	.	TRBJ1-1	CASTNPGLGRNTEAFF